These 14 T cell receptor beta chains were all obtained from the same sample, sequenced in a study of T cell responses to AZD1222 COVID-19 vaccine. Repertoires were generated with immunoSEQ multiplex PCR, while TCRdb's copy carries only in-frame clones and drops some. The sample consists of under 95,000 clones, about 92% of them appearing once. The sequences come from peripheral blood, collected on day 0 of AZD1222 vaccination. The receptors derive from an adult in good health.

This clone was found once. This sequence joins TRBV7-2 and TRBJ2-1; tentative D call: TRBD1 (7 bases). Looked up from germline, CDR1 is SGHTA and CDR2 is FQGNSA. V was cut by 2 bases and J by 8 bases, with 28 bases left in between. The CDR3 has 19 amino acids. In DNA form, the CDR3 reads TGTGCCAGCAGCTTAAGGTTCGGAGGGGGCGCGTCCTCTTTCGATGAGCAGTTCTTC. Translating gives CASSLRFGGGASSFDEQFF.

V gene TRBV27 combines with J gene TRBJ1-6; 10 nucleotides align to TRBD1. V was clipped by 2 bases and J by 10 bases; unmatched bases: 8. CDR3 length equals 16 residues. Germline lookup yields CDR1 MNHEY and CDR2 SMNVEV (reference sequence). CDR3 region: CASSLRSGQGWSPLHF. The CDR3 bases are TGTGCCAGCAGTTTAAGGTCGGGACAGGGGTGGTCACCCCTCCACTTT.

The CDR3 nucleotides read TGTGCCAGCAGTCCTGCCTCAGGAGTCCTAACTGAAGCTTTCTTT. The encoded protein is CASSPASGVLTEAFF. The chain combines TRBV7-9 with TRBJ1-1, with D unclear. CDR3 size: 15 residues. V gave up 6 bases and J gave up 5 bases, with 19 bases separating them. Germline V gene sequence: CDR1 SEHNR, CDR2 FQNEAQ (reference sequence).

This clone was seen only once. V is TRBV19 and J is TRBJ1-2, with 9 bases that match TRBD1. V shed 11 bases and J 4 bases; nucleotides not matched to a gene: 11. CDR1 LNHDA and CDR2 SQIVND come from the germline V gene (reference sequence). The CDR3 runs to 14 residues. Here the CDR3 reads CASHRDRAGYGYTF. The CDR3 DNA reads as TGTGCCTCCCACCGGGACAGGGCTGGCTATGGCTACACCTTC.

CDR3 sequence (DNA): TGTGCCAGCAGTGGGAATGCGGAGGGATTCTATGGCTACACCTTC. The encoded protein is CASSGNAEGFYGYTF. V usage is TRBV25-1 and J usage is TRBJ1-2, with no clear D. Between the trimmed V and J ends, which lost 4 bases and 4 bases, there was a span of 16 bases. The V gene's germline CDR1 is MGHDK and CDR2 SYGVNS. CDR3 size: 15 residues.

The chain couples TRBV7-8 to TRBJ1-1; D is possibly TRBD1 (6 bases). This CDR3 contains 16 residues. The V gene's germline CDR1 is SGHVS and CDR2 FQNEAQ. Trimming left V 5 bases short and J 2 bases short, with 18 bases between. The CDR3 is CASSPGGGTANTEAFF. The CDR3 DNA reads TGTGCCAGCAGCCCCGGAGGGGGGACGGCTAACACTGAAGCTTTCTTT.

The rearrangement uses TRBV6-5 and TRBJ2-7; D might be TRBD1 (5 bases). This CDR3 spans 13 amino acids. Trimming cost V 5 bases and J 5 bases, with 13 bases left between them. Germline V gives CDR1 MNHEY, CDR2 SVGAGI. CDR3 in DNA: TGTGCCAGCAGTCCCCCCCCAGGGAACGAGCAGTACTTC. This codes for CASSPPPGNEQYF.

The chain couples TRBV7-2 to TRBJ1-5, with 7 bases identical to TRBD1. V gave up 5 bases and J gave up 3 bases; unmatched junction bases: 7. The germline gives CDR1 SGHTA, CDR2 FQGNSA. The CDR3 is 15 residues long. CDR3 in DNA: TGTGCCAGCAGCAAGGACAGGAGTTTCAATCAGCCCCAGCATTTT. This translates into CASSKDRSFNQPQHF.

The chain combines TRBV19 with TRBJ1-4, with 7 positions matching TRBD1. From germline, CDR1 is LNHDA and CDR2 SQIVND (reference sequence). V lost 6 bases and J lost 3; bases outside the gene matches: 7. The CDR3 length is 15 residues. For the CDR3, the DNA is TGTGCCAGTAGCCCGACAGGGACAGCTAATGAAAAACTGTTTTTT. Protein product: CASSPTGTANEKLFF.

With regard to this clone: This is likely a read error, given that the CDR3 carries no conserved phenylalanine or tryptophan at its end. The rearrangement uses TRBV27 and TRBJ1-1; 9 positions match TRBD1. Germline V gene data show CDR1 as MNHEY and CDR2 as SMNVEV (reference sequence). This CDR3 is built from 15 residues. With 6 bases clipped from V and 4 bases from J, the junction kept 9 bases outside the gene matches. The CDR3 DNA reads as TGTGCCAGCAGGGGACAGGGAGTGGGGATCACTGAAGCTTTCCTT. Protein product: CASRGQGVGITEAFL.

The sample holds a few counts of this clone. The chain couples TRBV5-1 to TRBJ2-2, with 11 nucleotides matching TRBD2. V shed 0 bases, J shed 0 bases, and the junction held 10 bases outside the gene matches. The germline gives CDR1 SGHRS, CDR2 YFSETQ. The CDR3 contains 20 residues. DNA for the CDR3: TGCGCCAGCAGCTTGGTACATAGCGGGAGGGCCTTAGCGAACACCGGGGAGCTGTTTTTT. This translates into CASSLVHSGRALANTGELFF.

The rearrangement links TRBV6-2 or TRBV6-3 to TRBJ1-2, with D possibly matching TRBD1 (5 bases). Germline V gene sequence: CDR1 MNHEY, CDR2 SVGEGT. Trimming removed 0 bases at V and 5 bases at J, with 10 bases between. The CDR3 has 14 amino acids. CDR3 coding DNA: TGTGCCAGCAGTTACTCGCGGCAGGGATATGGCTACACCTTC. Translating it yields CASSYSRQGYGYTF.

The rearrangement uses TRBV15 and TRBJ1-5, with 7 bases aligning to TRBD1. Trimming took 4 bases from V and 2 from J; bases not matched to a gene: 8. This CDR3 region has 16 residues. In germline, CDR1 is LNHNV, CDR2 YYDKDF (reference sequence). The CDR3 nucleotides read TGTGCCACCAGCAAAGGGACAGCCTGGGGCAATCAGCCCCAGCATTTT. Its protein product is CATSKGTAWGNQPQHF.

The chain is built from TRBV27 and TRBJ2-2; D is perhaps TRBD2 (6 bases). The CDR3 contains 14 residues. Germline CDR1 and CDR2: MNHEY and SMNVEV (reference sequence). V was trimmed by 4 bases and J by 2 bases, leaving 8 bases between them. The DNA for the CDR3 is TGTGCCAGCAGTTACGGGGGAAACACCGGGGAGCTGTTTTTT. It encodes CASSYGGNTGELFF.